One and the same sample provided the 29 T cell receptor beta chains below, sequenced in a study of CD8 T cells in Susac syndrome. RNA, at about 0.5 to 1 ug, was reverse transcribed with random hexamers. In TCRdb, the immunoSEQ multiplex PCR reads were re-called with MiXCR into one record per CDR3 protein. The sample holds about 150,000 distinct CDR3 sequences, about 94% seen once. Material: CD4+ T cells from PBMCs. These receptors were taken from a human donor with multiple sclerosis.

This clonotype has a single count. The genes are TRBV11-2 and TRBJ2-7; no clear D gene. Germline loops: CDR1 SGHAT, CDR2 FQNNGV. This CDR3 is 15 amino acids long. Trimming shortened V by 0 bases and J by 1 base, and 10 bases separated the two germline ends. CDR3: CASSLDGVDSYEQYF. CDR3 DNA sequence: TGTGCCAGCAGCTTAGACGGCGTTGATTCCTACGAGCAGTACTTC.

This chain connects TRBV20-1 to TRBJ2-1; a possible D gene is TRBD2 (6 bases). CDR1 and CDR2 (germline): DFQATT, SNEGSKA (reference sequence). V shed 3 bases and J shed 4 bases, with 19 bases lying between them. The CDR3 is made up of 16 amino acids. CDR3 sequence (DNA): TGCAGTGCTAGTCCGCCCCGGGGGACCCCATACAATGAGCAGTTCTTC. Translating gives CSASPPRGTPYNEQFF.

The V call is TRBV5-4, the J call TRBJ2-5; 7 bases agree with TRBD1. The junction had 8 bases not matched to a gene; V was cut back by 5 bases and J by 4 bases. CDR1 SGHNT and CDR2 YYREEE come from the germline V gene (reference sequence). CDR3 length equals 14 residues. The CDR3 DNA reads TGTGCCAGCAGTTCAAACAGGGGTCGAGAGACCCAGTACTTC. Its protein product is CASSSNRGRETQYF.

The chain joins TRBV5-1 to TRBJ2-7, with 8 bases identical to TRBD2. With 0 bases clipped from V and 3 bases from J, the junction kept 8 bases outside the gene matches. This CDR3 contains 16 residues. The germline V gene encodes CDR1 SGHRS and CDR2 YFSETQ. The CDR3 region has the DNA TGCGCCAGCAGCTTGGCCGGTGGAGCGGGAGACTACGAGCAGTACTTC. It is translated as CASSLAGGAGDYEQYF.

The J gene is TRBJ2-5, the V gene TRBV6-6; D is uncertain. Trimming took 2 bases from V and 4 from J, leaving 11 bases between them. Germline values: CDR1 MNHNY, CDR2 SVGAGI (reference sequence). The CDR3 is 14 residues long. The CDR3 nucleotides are TGTGCCAGCAGTTACGTGGCCCCACTAGAGACCCAGTACTTC. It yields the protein CASSYVAPLETQYF.

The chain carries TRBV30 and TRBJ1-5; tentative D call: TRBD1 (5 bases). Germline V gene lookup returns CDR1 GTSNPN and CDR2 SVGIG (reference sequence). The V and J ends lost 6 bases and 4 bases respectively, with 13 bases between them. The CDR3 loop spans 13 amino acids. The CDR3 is CACSLGPNQPQHF. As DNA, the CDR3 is TGTGCCTGCTCCCTGGGGCCGAATCAGCCCCAGCATTTT.

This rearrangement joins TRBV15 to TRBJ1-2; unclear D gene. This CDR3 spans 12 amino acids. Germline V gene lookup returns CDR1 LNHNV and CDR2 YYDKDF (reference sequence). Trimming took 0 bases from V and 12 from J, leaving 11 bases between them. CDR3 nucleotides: TGTGCCACCAGCAGAGATCGGCGGCGTAACACCTTC. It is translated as CATSRDRRRNTF.

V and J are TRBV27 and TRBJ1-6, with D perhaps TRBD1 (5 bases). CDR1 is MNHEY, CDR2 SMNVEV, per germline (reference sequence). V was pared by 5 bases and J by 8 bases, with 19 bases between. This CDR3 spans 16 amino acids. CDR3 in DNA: TGTGCCAGCAGTCTATTGAGGGGCACCAGGGATTCACCCCTCCACTTT. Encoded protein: CASSLLRGTRDSPLHF.

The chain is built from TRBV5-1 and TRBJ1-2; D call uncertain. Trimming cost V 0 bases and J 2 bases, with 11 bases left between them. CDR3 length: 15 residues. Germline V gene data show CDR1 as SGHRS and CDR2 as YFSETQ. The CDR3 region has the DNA TGCGCCAGCAGCTTGGAATCCAGGACCAACTATGGCTACACCTTC. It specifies CASSLESRTNYGYTF.

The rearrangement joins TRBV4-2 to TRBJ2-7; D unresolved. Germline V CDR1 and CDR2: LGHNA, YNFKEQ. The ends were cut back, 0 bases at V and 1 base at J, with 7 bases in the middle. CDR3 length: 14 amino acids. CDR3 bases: TGTGCCAGCAGCCAAGAAAGGATATCCTACGAGCAGTACTTC. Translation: CASSQERISYEQYF.

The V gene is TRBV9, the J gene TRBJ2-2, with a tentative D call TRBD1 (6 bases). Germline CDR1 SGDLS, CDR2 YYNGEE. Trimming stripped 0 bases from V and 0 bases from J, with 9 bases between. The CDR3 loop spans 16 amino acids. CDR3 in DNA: TGTGCCAGCAGCGTAGTGGGACATGCGAACACCGGGGAGCTGTTTTTT. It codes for CASSVVGHANTGELFF.

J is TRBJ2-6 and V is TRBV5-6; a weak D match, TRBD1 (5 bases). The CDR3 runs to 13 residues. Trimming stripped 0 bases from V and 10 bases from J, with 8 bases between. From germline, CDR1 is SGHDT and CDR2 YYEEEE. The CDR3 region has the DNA TGTGCCAGCAGCTTGGGGGGCAGGAACGTCCTGACTTTC. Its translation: CASSLGGRNVLTF.

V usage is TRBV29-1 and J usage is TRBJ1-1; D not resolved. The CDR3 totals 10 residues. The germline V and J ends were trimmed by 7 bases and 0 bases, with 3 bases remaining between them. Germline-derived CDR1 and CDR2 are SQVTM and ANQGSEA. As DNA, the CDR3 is TGCAGCGCGGTGAACACTGAAGCTTTCTTT. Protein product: CSAVNTEAFF.

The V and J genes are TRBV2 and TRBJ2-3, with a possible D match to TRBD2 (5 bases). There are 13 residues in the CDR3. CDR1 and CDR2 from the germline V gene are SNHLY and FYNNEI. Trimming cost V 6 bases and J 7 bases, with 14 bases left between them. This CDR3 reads CASSNSGQNTQYF. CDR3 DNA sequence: TGTGCCAGCAGCAACAGCGGTCAGAATACGCAGTATTTT.

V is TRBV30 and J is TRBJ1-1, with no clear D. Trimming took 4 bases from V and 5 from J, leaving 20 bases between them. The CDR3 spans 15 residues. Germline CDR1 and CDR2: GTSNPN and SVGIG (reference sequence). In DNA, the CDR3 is TGTGCCTGGAAAGGATCCTCGGATGGTTGGACTGAAGCTTTCTTT. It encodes CAWKGSSDGWTEAFF.

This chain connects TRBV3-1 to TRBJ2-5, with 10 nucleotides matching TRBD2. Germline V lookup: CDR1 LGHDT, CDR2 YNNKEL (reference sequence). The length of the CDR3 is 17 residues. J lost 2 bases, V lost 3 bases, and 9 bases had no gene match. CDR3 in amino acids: CASSQPQRGGLQETQYF. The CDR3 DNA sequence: TGTGCCAGCAGCCAGCCTCAGCGGGGGGGTTTACAAGAGACCCAGTACTTC.

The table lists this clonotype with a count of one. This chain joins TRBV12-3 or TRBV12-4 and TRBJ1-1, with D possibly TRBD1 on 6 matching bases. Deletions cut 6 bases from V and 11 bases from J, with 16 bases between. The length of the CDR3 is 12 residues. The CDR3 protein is CASSPQGAGAFF. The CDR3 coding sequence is TGTGCCAGCAGCCCACAGGGAGCGGGTGCTTTCTTT.

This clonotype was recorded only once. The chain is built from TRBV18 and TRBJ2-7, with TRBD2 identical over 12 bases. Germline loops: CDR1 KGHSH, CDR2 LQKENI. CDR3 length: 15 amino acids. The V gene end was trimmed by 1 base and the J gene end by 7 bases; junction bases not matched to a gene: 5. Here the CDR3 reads CASSPQTSGSREQYF. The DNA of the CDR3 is TGTGCCAGCTCACCACAGACTAGCGGGAGTCGGGAGCAGTACTTC.

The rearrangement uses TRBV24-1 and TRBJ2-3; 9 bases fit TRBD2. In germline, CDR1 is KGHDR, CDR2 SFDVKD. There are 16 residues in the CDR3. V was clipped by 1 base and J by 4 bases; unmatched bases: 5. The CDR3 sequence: CATSDFSGRGSDTQYF. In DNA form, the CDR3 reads TGTGCCACCAGTGATTTTAGCGGGAGAGGATCAGATACGCAGTATTTT.

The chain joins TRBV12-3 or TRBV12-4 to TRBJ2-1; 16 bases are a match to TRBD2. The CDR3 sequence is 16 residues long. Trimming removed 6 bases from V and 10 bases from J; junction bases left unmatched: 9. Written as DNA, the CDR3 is TGTGCCAGCAGCAGGCCGGGACTAGCGGGAGGGTACGAGCAGTTCTTC. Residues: CASSRPGLAGGYEQFF.

CDR3 loop: CASSQDTRSEAFF. The CDR3 region has the DNA TGTGCCAGCAGCCAAGATACCAGGTCGGAAGCTTTCTTT. The chain has TRBV3-1 and TRBJ1-1; D ambiguous. Germline V gives CDR1 LGHDT, CDR2 YNNKEL (reference sequence). The CDR3 is 13 amino acids. The V end lost 0 bases, the J end lost 8 bases, and 10 bases lay between the germline ends.

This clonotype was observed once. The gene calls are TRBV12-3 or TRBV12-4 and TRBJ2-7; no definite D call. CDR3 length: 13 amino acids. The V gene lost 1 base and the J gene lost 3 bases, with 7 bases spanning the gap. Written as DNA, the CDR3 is TGTGCCAGCAGTTTAGGAGTAGGCTACGAGCAGTACTTC. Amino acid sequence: CASSLGVGYEQYF.

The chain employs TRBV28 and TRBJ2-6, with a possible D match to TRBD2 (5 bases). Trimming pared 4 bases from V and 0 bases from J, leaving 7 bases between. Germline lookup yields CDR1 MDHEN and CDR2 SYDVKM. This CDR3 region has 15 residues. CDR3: CASSSTSSGANVLTF. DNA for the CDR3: TGTGCCAGCAGTTCTACTAGCTCTGGGGCCAACGTCCTGACTTTC.

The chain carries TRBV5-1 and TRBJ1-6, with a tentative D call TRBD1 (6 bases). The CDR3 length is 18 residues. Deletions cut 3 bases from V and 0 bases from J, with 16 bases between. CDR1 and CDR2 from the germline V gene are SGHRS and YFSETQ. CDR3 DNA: TGCGCCAGCAGCTCTACGGGGGCCTTAAGCTCCTATAATTCACCCCTCCACTTT. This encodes CASSSTGALSSYNSPLHF.

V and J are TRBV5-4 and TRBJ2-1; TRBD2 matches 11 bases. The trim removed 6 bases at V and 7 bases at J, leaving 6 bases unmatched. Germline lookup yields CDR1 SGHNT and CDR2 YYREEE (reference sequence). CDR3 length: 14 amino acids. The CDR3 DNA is TGTGCCAGCACCCCGGGACTAGCGGAGAATGAGCAGTTCTTC. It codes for CASTPGLAENEQFF. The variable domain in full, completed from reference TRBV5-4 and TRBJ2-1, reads ETGVTQSPTHLIKTRGQQVTLRCSSQSGHNTVSWYQQALGQGPQFIFQYYREEENGRGNFPPRFSGLQFPNYSSELNVNALELDDSALYLCASTPGLAENEQFFGPGTRLTVL.

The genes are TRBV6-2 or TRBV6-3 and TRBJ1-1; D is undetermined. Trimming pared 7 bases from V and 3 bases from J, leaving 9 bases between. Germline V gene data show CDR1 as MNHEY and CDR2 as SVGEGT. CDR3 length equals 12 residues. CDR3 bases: TGTGCCAGCACCACGGATTACACTGAAGCTTTCTTT. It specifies CASTTDYTEAFF.

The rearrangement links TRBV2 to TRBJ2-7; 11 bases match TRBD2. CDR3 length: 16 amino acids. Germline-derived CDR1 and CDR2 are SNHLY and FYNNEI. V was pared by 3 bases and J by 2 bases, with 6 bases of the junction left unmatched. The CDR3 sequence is CASSERLAGGTYEQYF. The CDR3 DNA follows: TGTGCCAGCAGTGAGAGGCTAGCGGGAGGAACCTACGAGCAGTACTTC. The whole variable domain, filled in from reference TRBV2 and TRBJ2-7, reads EPEVTQTPSHQVTQMGQEVILRCVPISNHLYFYWYRQILGQKVEFLVSFYNNEISEKSEIFDDQFSVERPDGSNFTLKIRSTKLEDSAMYFCASSERLAGGTYEQYFGPGTRLTVT.

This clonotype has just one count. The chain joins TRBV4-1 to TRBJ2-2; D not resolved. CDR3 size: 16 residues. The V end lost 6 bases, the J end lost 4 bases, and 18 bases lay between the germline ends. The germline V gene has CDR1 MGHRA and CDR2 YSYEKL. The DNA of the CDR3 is TGCGCCAGCAGGCCAAGTCGTGGCAGGTCCACCGGGGAGCTGTTTTTT. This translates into CASRPSRGRSTGELFF.

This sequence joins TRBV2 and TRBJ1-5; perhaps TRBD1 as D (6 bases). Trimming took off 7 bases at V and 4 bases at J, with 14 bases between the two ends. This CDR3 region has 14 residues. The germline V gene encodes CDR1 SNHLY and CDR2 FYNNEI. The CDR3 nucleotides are TGTGCCAGCAAACAACAGGGTGGGAATCAGCCCCAGCATTTT. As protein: CASKQQGGNQPQHF. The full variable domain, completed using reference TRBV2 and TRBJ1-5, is EPEVTQTPSHQVTQMGQEVILRCVPISNHLYFYWYRQILGQKVEFLVSFYNNEISEKSEIFDDQFSVERPDGSNFTLKIRSTKLEDSAMYFCASKQQGGNQPQHFGDGTRLSIL.